These 21 T cell receptor beta chains were all obtained from the same sample, sequenced in a study of graft-versus-host responses after intestinal transplantation. Sequencing used immunoSEQ multiplex PCR; TCRdb keeps in-frame clones, though not all of them. The table includes approximately 6,900 clones, around 23% detected once. The sequencing here drew on alloreactive CD4+ T cells from a mixed lymphocyte reaction culture, taken before transplantation. The subset: CFSE-low proliferating T cells sorted from roughly six-day pre-transplant mixed lymphocyte reaction (GvH or HvG direction). These receptors originate from a human patient who was an organ donor for intestinal transplantation.

The chain couples TRBV11-3 to TRBJ2-2, with D unresolved. The CDR3 covers 13 residues. The germline CDR1 and CDR2 sequences are SGHNT and YENEEA. Trimming pared 3 bases from V and 4 bases from J, leaving 6 bases between. CDR3 in DNA: TGTGCCAGCAGCTTCTTCCCCACCGGGGAGCTGTTTTTT. Translating gives CASSFFPTGELFF. Complete variable domain (other parts from reference TRBV11-3 and TRBJ2-2): EAGVVQSPRYKIIEKKQPVAFWCNPISGHNTLYWYLQNLGQGPELLIRYENEEAVDDSQLPKDRFSAERLKGVDSTLKIQPAELGDSAVYLCASSFFPTGELFFGEGSRLTVL.

In its sample, this clone was seen many times. Distinct nucleotide sequences in the sample also encode this CDR3. The CDR3 sequence is CASAGTSGRGGELFF. The CDR3 DNA sequence: TGTGCTTCGGCCGGGACTAGCGGGAGGGGGGGGGAGCTGTTTTTT. The rearrangement uses TRBV12-5 and TRBJ2-2; 16 bases line up with TRBD2. The CDR3 is made up of 15 amino acids. J gave up 8 bases and V 11 bases, and 8 bases lay outside the gene matches. Germline V gene data show CDR1 as LGHNT and CDR2 as FRNRAP.

There are a few counts of this clone. The CDR3 loop reads CASSLSRLAGGTYNEQFF. Here the CDR3 DNA reads TGTGCCAGCAGCTTGTCCCGACTAGCGGGAGGGACCTACAATGAGCAGTTCTTC. The gene calls are TRBV5-4 and TRBJ2-1, with 14 bases matching TRBD2. V lost 1 base and J lost 2; bases outside the gene matches: 5. CDR3 length: 18 residues. Germline V lookup: CDR1 SGHNT, CDR2 YYREEE (reference sequence).

This clone has just a few counts. This CDR3 is CASSRSGTYEQYF. As DNA, the CDR3 is TGTGCCAGCAGCAGATCCGGGACCTACGAGCAGTACTTC. The chain uses TRBV6-5 and TRBJ2-7; tentative D call: TRBD2 (5 bases). Trimming shortened V by 6 bases and J by 2 bases, and 11 bases separated the two germline ends. This CDR3 is 13 amino acids long. Germline V gene sequence: CDR1 MNHEY, CDR2 SVGAGI.

The chain links TRBV30 to TRBJ2-2, with a tentative D call TRBD2 (5 bases). The V end was cut by 5 bases, the J end by 5 bases, with 6 bases between. CDR3 length: 11 residues. CDR1 is GTSNPN, CDR2 SVGIG, per germline (reference sequence). In DNA, the CDR3 is TGTGCCTGGCGGGAAACCGGGGAGCTGTTTTTT. Amino acid sequence: CAWRETGELFF.

This clone turned up a few times. This chain uses TRBV6-9 with TRBJ2-6; the D is unclear. V was cut by 8 bases and J by 1 base, with 12 bases left in between. The CDR3 is made up of 15 amino acids. CDR1 and CDR2 (germline): MNHGY, SVAAGI. The chain's CDR3 is CASRPLGSGANVLTF. CDR3 nucleotides: TGTGCCAGCCGACCCCTAGGGTCTGGGGCCAACGTCCTGACTTTC.

This clone has only a few counts. This rearrangement joins TRBV27 to TRBJ2-7, with D maybe TRBD1 (5 bases). The germline CDR1 and CDR2 sequences are MNHEY and SMNVEV (reference sequence). V lost 0 bases and J 2 bases, leaving 5 bases between the germline ends. The CDR3 has 13 amino acids. CDR3 in amino acids: CASSLSGPYEQYF. CDR3 nucleotide sequence: TGTGCCAGCAGTTTATCGGGGCCCTACGAGCAGTACTTC.

To note about this clone: Given a much more abundant clone one base away, this may be a read error. The chain carries TRBV2 and TRBJ2-3; TRBD1 aligns across 8 bases. The germline CDR1 and CDR2 sequences are SNHLY and FYNNEI. The CDR3 is 15 amino acids. CDR3: CTSRPNRGGTDTQYF. The CDR3 nucleotides are TGTACCAGCAGGCCAAACAGGGGGGGCACAGATACGCAGTATTTT. Variable domain in full (rest from reference TRBV2 and TRBJ2-3): EPEVTQTPSHQVTQMGQEVILRCVPISNHLYFYWYRQILGQKVEFLVSFYNNEISEKSEIFDDQFSVERPDGSNFTLKIRSTKLEDSAMYFCTSRPNRGGTDTQYFGPGTRLTVL.

The chain carries TRBV11-3 and TRBJ2-7, with D possibly TRBD1 on 6 matching bases. Germline assignment: CDR1 SGHNT and CDR2 YENEEA. The length of the CDR3 is 11 residues. Trimming cost V 2 bases and J 7 bases, with 6 bases left between them. The CDR3: CASSLRGEQYF. The CDR3 DNA is TGTGCCAGCAGCTTAAGGGGGGAGCAGTACTTC.

The gene calls are TRBV30 and TRBJ2-1, with 11 positions matching TRBD2. Trimming took 2 bases from V and 9 from J; bases not matched to a gene: 6. The V gene's germline CDR1 is GTSNPN and CDR2 SVGIG (reference sequence). This CDR3 spans 14 amino acids. The CDR3 sequence: CAWSRIAGGGEQFF. The CDR3, as DNA: TGTGCCTGGAGTAGAATAGCGGGAGGGGGTGAGCAGTTCTTC.

The CDR3 region has the DNA TGCGCCAGCCGTCGGCACATTGGTCGCGAGCAGTTCTTC. Its translation is CASRRHIGREQFF. This chain joins TRBV23-1 and TRBJ2-1; no firm D call. TRBV23-1 belongs to the ORF category, with a function that is uncertain. Trimming took off 8 bases at V and 10 bases at J, with 18 bases between the two ends. The CDR3 length is 13 residues.

This clone was seen just once. The chain carries TRBV7-3 and TRBJ2-2; 9 bases agree with TRBD2. V gave up 1 base and J gave up 6 bases; unmatched junction bases: 9. The CDR3 length is 17 residues. Germline CDR1 is SGHTA and CDR2 is FQGTGA. The CDR3 nucleotides are TGTGCCAGCAGCTTAAGTAGATGGCTAGCGGGATCCGGGGAGCTGTTTTTT. This encodes CASSLSRWLAGSGELFF.

This clone is judged large. V is TRBV2 and J is TRBJ1-5, with 7 bases fitting TRBD1. Germline CDR1 and CDR2: SNHLY and FYNNEI. After removal of 5 bases from V and 2 bases from J, the junction contained 3 bases not matched to a gene. This CDR3 has 14 residues. The DNA of the CDR3 is TGTGCCAGCAGTAAGGGGACAGGCAATCAGCCCCAGCATTTT. Protein product: CASSKGTGNQPQHF.

This clone was detected a few times. The chain has TRBV6-5 and TRBJ1-1; D might be TRBD1 (5 bases). CDR3 size: 14 residues. V gave up 2 bases and J gave up 7 bases, with 14 bases separating them. Germline CDR1 and CDR2: MNHEY and SVGAGI. This CDR3 is CASSYHLGVGEAFF. The CDR3 DNA reads TGTGCCAGCAGTTACCACCTGGGGGTTGGTGAAGCTTTCTTT.

The chain employs TRBV6-1 and TRBJ2-7; D ambiguous. Trimming pared 7 bases from V and 3 bases from J, leaving 7 bases between. CDR3 size: 11 residues. Germline CDR1 is MNHNS and CDR2 is SASEGT. DNA of the CDR3: TGTGCCAGCATCAACATCTACGAGCAGTACTTC. Protein product: CASINIYEQYF.

This clone was seen a few times. V is TRBV7-9 and J is TRBJ2-3; D is uncertain. Between the trimmed V and J ends, which lost 3 bases and 6 bases, there was a span of 10 bases. CDR3 length: 13 amino acids. CDR1 is SEHNR and CDR2 is FQNEAQ in the germline V gene (reference sequence). The CDR3 region has the DNA TGTGCCAGCAGCTTGTTTAGTTTGGATACGCAGTATTTT. Its protein product is CASSLFSLDTQYF.

In regard to this clone: It may be a read error: a sequence one base away is much more abundant. The CDR3 DNA is TGTGCCAGCAGTTATAGCGTACGCTACACCTTC. It is translated as CASSYSVRYTF. The rearrangement uses TRBV28 and TRBJ1-2; D not resolved. The CDR3 is 11 amino acids. The germline V gene has CDR1 MDHEN and CDR2 SYDVKM. Trimming left V 4 bases short and J 9 bases short, with 9 bases between.

Worth noting for this clone: At one of its ends the junction is not consistent with the germline gene, which may arise from a read error. V and J are TRBV6-5 and TRBJ2-2; tentatively, D is TRBD1 or TRBD2 (5 bases each). Germline CDR1 reads MNHEY; CDR2 reads SVGAGI. CDR3 size: 15 residues. CDR3 residues: CASGAAGLNSGELFF. In DNA form, the CDR3 reads TGTGCCAGCGGAGCGGCAGGGTTGAACTCCGGGGAGCTGTTTTTT.

The chain carries TRBV5-6 and TRBJ2-3; TRBD2 aligns across 10 bases. Germline assignment: CDR1 SGHDT and CDR2 YYEEEE. V was clipped by 0 bases and J by 0 bases; unmatched bases: 1. This CDR3 spans 16 amino acids. CDR3 sequence reads: CASSLGGLASTDTQYF. The CDR3 DNA sequence: TGTGCCAGCAGCTTGGGGGGACTAGCGAGCACAGATACGCAGTATTTT.

This clone was found once. The rearrangement uses TRBV10-1 and TRBJ2-6, with D unresolved. This CDR3 is 19 amino acids long. The germline V and J ends were trimmed by 4 bases and 5 bases, with 24 bases remaining between them. CDR1 is WNHNN and CDR2 is SYGVQD in the germline V gene (reference sequence). The CDR3 loop reads CASSAVSRSHKGRANVLTF. DNA for the CDR3: TGCGCCAGCAGTGCGGTGTCAAGATCGCACAAAGGTCGGGCCAACGTCCTGACTTTC.

This clone was recorded a few times. This rearrangement joins TRBV6-1 to TRBJ2-3, with D perhaps matching TRBD2 (6 bases). CDR1 and CDR2 (germline): MNHNS, SASEGT. There are 16 residues in the CDR3. The V gene lost 4 bases and the J gene lost 2 bases, with 16 bases spanning the gap. CDR3 nucleotide sequence: TGTGCCAGCAGTGCATCGGGACTGAGAAACACAGATACGCAGTATTTT. It specifies CASSASGLRNTDTQYF.